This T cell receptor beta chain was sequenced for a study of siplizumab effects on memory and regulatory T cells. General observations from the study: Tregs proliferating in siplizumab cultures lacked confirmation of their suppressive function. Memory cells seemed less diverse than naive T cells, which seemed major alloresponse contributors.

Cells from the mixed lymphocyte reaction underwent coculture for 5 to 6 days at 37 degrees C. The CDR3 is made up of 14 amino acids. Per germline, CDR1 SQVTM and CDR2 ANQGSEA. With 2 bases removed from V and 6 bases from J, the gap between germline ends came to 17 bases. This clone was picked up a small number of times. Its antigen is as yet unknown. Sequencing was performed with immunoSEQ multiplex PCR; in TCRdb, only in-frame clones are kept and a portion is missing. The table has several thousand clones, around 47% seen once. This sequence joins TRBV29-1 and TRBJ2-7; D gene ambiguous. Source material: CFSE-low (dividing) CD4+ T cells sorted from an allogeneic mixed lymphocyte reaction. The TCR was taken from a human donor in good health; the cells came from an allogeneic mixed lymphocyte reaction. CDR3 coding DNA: TGCAGCGTTGAACTGCGGTTAGGGCGTTCCGAGCAGTACTTC. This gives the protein CSVELRLGRSEQYF.